Below, 31 T cell receptor beta chains from the same sample are listed, as sequenced in a study of lymphopenia after photon versus proton radiotherapy (dated by TCRdb to 2018 to 2020). Library preparation used the immunoSEQ multiplex PCR assay. TCRdb took over this immuneACCESS table, retaining in-frame rearrangements with V and J assigned. Such tables are incomplete; in checked studies, under half of the missing clones stem from an unresolved V gene, and the remainder is unexplained. Across this sample there are approximately 170,000 clones, with approximately 86% seen only once. Approximately 4.6% of the sample comes from the top ten. The specimen comprised peripheral blood, sampled from a patient treated with photon-based radiotherapy. These receptors were collected from a man aged 45 to 65 with gastric cancer.

The V call is TRBV6-1, the J call TRBJ1-1; D is possibly TRBD1 (5 bases). Germline lookup yields CDR1 MNHNS and CDR2 SASEGT. The V gene lost 2 bases and the J gene lost 5 bases, with 21 bases spanning the gap. The CDR3 is made up of 17 amino acids. CDR3 in amino acids: CASSERIGGLYATEAFF. As DNA, the CDR3 is TGTGCCAGCAGTGAAAGGATTGGGGGACTGTACGCGACTGAAGCTTTCTTT.

The chain uses TRBV27 and TRBJ2-1; D perhaps matches TRBD1 (5 bases). This CDR3 region has 13 residues. Trimming removed 6 bases from V and 7 bases from J, with 13 bases in between. Germline loops: CDR1 MNHEY, CDR2 SMNVEV (reference sequence). The CDR3 is CASSGDSTNEQFF. As DNA, the CDR3 is TGTGCCAGCAGCGGAGACAGTACGAATGAGCAGTTCTTC.

The genes are TRBV29-1 and TRBJ1-1; 8 positions agree with TRBD1. The CDR3 length is 14 residues. Germline V gene lookup returns CDR1 SQVTM and CDR2 ANQGSEA. Trimming at V came to 2 bases and at J to 2 bases, leaving 4 bases not matched to a gene. CDR3 amino acids: CSVEFDRGNTEAFF. DNA for the CDR3: TGCAGCGTTGAATTTGACAGGGGTAACACTGAAGCTTTCTTT.

V gene TRBV29-1 combines with J gene TRBJ2-5; possible D gene TRBD1, 6 bases. The germline CDR1 and CDR2 sequences are SQVTM and ANQGSEA. Between the trimmed V and J ends, which lost 4 bases and 5 bases, there was a span of 8 bases. This CDR3 has 11 residues. The CDR3 region has the DNA TGCAGCGTTGTGAGGGGGGAGACCCAGTACTTC. Translation gives CSVVRGETQYF.

The chain is built from TRBV5-1 and TRBJ2-7, with D tentatively TRBD1 or TRBD2 (5 bases each). The ends were cut back, 1 base at V and 4 bases at J, with 12 bases in the middle. This CDR3 is 14 amino acids long. Germline V gene sequence: CDR1 SGHRS, CDR2 YFSETQ. CDR3 nucleotides: TGCGCCAGCAGCTTGTCGGGACCTACATACGAGCAGTACTTC. Its protein product is CASSLSGPTYEQYF.

This sequence joins TRBV30 and TRBJ2-3; D is perhaps TRBD1 (6 bases). Deletions cut 4 bases from V and 3 bases from J, with 23 bases between. Germline loops: CDR1 GTSNPN, CDR2 SVGIG (reference sequence). The CDR3 is 17 amino acids. The CDR3 DNA is TGTGCCTGGACCGGAAGGACAGCGAACAACCCTACAGATACGCAGTATTTT. Protein: CAWTGRTANNPTDTQYF. Full variable domain (missing parts from reference TRBV30 and TRBJ2-3): SQTIHQWPATLVQPVGSPLSLECTVEGTSNPNLYWYRQAAGRGLQLLFYSVGIGQISSEVPQNLSASRPQDRQFILSSKKLLLSDSGFYLCAWTGRTANNPTDTQYFGPGTRLTVL.

The rearrangement joins TRBV7-6 to TRBJ2-3, with 7 bases that match TRBD1. The germline V gene encodes CDR1 SGHVS and CDR2 FNYEAQ. V trimming: 5 bases; J trimming: 1 base; junction bases outside the gene matches: 3. This CDR3 has 14 amino acids. In DNA, the CDR3 is TGTGCCAGCAGCCTCGACAGGGGCACAGATACGCAGTATTTT. Translating it yields CASSLDRGTDTQYF.

The V call is TRBV6-5, the J call TRBJ1-1; D is possibly TRBD1 (5 bases). With 6 bases removed from V and 0 bases from J, the gap between germline ends came to 14 bases. This CDR3 contains 15 residues. Germline V gene sequence: CDR1 MNHEY, CDR2 SVGAGI. The CDR3 loop is CASRRGRGLNTEAFF. The DNA of the CDR3 is TGTGCCAGCAGGCGCGGCCGGGGACTGAACACTGAAGCTTTCTTT.

This sequence joins TRBV5-6 and TRBJ1-5; TRBD1 matches 11 bases. The CDR3 is 15 residues long. In germline, CDR1 is SGHDT, CDR2 YYEEEE. Unmatched junction bases numbered 7, after V lost 6 bases and J lost 5 bases. In DNA form, the CDR3 reads TGTGCCAGCAACCTCGGACAGGGGGCAGATCAGCCCCAGCATTTT. Protein sequence: CASNLGQGADQPQHF.

The table lists this clone with a few counts. V and J are TRBV30 and TRBJ1-1; no clear D. Germline V gene lookup returns CDR1 GTSNPN and CDR2 SVGIG (reference sequence). This CDR3 is built from 12 residues. V lost 2 bases and J 7 bases, leaving 11 bases between the germline ends. The CDR3 nucleotides are TGTGCCTGGAGTCGCTCCCGAGGTGAAGCTTTCTTT. It encodes CAWSRSRGEAFF. Drawing the rest from reference TRBV30 and TRBJ1-1, the complete variable domain is SQTIHQWPATLVQPVGSPLSLECTVEGTSNPNLYWYRQAAGRGLQLLFYSVGIGQISSEVPQNLSASRPQDRQFILSSKKLLLSDSGFYLCAWSRSRGEAFFGQGTRLTVV.

The chain couples TRBV14 to TRBJ1-2; D might be TRBD1 (6 bases). Germline CDR1 is SGHDN and CDR2 is FVKESK. V was pared by 0 bases and J by 4 bases, with 12 bases between. This CDR3 spans 15 amino acids. CDR3 loop: CASSQDSTGPYGYTF. The DNA for the CDR3 is TGTGCCAGCAGCCAAGATTCGACAGGCCCCTATGGCTACACCTTC.

The gene calls are TRBV19 and TRBJ1-1; maybe TRBD1 (6 bases). CDR1 and CDR2 from the germline V gene are LNHDA and SQIVND (reference sequence). The V and J ends lost 5 bases and 1 base respectively, with 14 bases between them. The CDR3 spans 15 residues. This CDR3 is CASSAYRTANTEAFF. The DNA for the CDR3 is TGTGCCAGTAGTGCCTATAGGACAGCGAACACTGAAGCTTTCTTT. Together with reference TRBV19 and TRBJ1-1, the CDR3 gives the full variable domain: DGGITQSPKYLFRKEGQNVTLSCEQNLNHDAMYWYRQDPGQGLRLIYYSQIVNDFQKGDIAEGYSVSREKKESFPLTVTSAQKNPTAFYLCASSAYRTANTEAFFGQGTRLTVV.

The chain is built from TRBV6-4 and TRBJ1-1; D remains unclear. The V gene's germline CDR1 is MRHNA and CDR2 SNTAGT. The CDR3 spans 13 residues. V was pared by 4 bases and J by 7 bases, with 13 bases between. The CDR3 nucleotides are TGTGCCAGCAGTGTAACTGTCGGGAGTGAAGCTTTCTTT. Protein sequence: CASSVTVGSEAFF.

J is TRBJ2-7 and V is TRBV5-1, with a possible D match to TRBD2 (5 bases). CDR3 size: 14 residues. V gave up 4 bases and J gave up 3 bases, with 14 bases separating them. CDR1 and CDR2 from the germline V gene are SGHRS and YFSETQ. CDR3 region: CASSPTRDVYEQYF. The CDR3 DNA reads as TGCGCCAGCAGCCCCACGAGGGATGTCTACGAGCAGTACTTC. Full variable domain (missing parts from reference TRBV5-1 and TRBJ2-7): KAGVTQTPRYLIKTRGQQVTLSCSPISGHRSVSWYQQTPGQGLQFLFEYFSETQRNKGNFPGRFSGRQFSNSRSEMNVSTLELGDSALYLCASSPTRDVYEQYFGPGTRLTVT.

The V and J genes are TRBV30 and TRBJ2-7, with 8 bases lining up with TRBD2. J lost 5 bases, V lost 2 bases, and 11 bases had no gene match. The CDR3 has 15 amino acids. Per the germline V gene, CDR1 is GTSNPN and CDR2 is SVGIG (reference sequence). The CDR3 loop is CAWSITPSGSHEQYF. The CDR3 DNA sequence: TGTGCCTGGAGTATTACTCCTAGCGGGTCCCACGAGCAGTACTTC.

The chain joins TRBV19 to TRBJ1-1; no reliable D call. Germline assignment: CDR1 LNHDA and CDR2 SQIVND (reference sequence). This CDR3 is 10 amino acids long. Trimming pared 3 bases from V and 10 bases from J, leaving 6 bases between. CDR3 region: CASSMGVAFF. The CDR3 DNA sequence: TGTGCCAGTAGTATGGGTGTAGCTTTCTTT.

The chain recombines TRBV7-9 with TRBJ2-1, with 13 bases aligning to TRBD2. CDR1 is SEHNR and CDR2 is FQNEAQ in the germline V gene (reference sequence). With 7 bases clipped from V and 4 bases from J, the junction kept 4 bases outside the gene matches. This CDR3 has 15 residues. The CDR3 DNA sequence: TGTGCCAGCATACTAGCGGGAGGGCGTTACAATGAGCAGTTCTTC. Protein: CASILAGGRYNEQFF.

With regard to this clone: This sample includes further DNA sequences coding for the same CDR3. The chain uses TRBV18 and TRBJ1-3; D is uncertain. This CDR3 region has 14 residues. Between the trimmed V and J ends, which lost 1 base and 0 bases, there was a span of 4 bases. The V gene's germline CDR1 is KGHSH and CDR2 LQKENI. CDR3 sequence reads: CASSPQNSGNTIYF. In nucleotides, the CDR3 is TGTGCCAGCTCACCACAAAACTCTGGAAACACCATATATTTT.

This rearrangement joins TRBV10-2 to TRBJ1-1, with 7 bases identical to TRBD1. The germline CDR1 and CDR2 sequences are WSHSY and SAAADI. CDR3 size: 15 residues. Losses at the gene ends were 6 bases for V and 4 bases for J; bases not matched to a gene: 11. CDR3 protein: CASRGNRGGGTEAFF. The DNA for the CDR3 is TGCGCCAGCAGGGGAAACAGGGGTGGGGGCACTGAAGCTTTCTTT.

This chain links TRBV11-2 with TRBJ2-7; 9 nucleotides align to TRBD1. V gave up 1 base and J gave up 6 bases; unmatched junction bases: 1. Germline CDR1 is SGHAT and CDR2 is FQNNGV. This CDR3 spans 13 amino acids. The CDR3 DNA is TGTGCCAGCAGCTTAGGGGACAGGGCCGAGCAGTACTTC. Its translation is CASSLGDRAEQYF.

This clone was recorded a few times. The chain employs TRBV25-1 and TRBJ2-7, with D hard to call. Germline assignment: CDR1 MGHDK and CDR2 SYGVNS. Trimming left V 4 bases short and J 0 bases short, with 10 bases between. The CDR3 runs 14 residues. The CDR3 loop reads CASSALGGSYEQYF. DNA of the CDR3: TGTGCCAGCAGTGCCCTCGGTGGCTCCTACGAGCAGTACTTC.

The CDR3 nucleotides are TGTGCCTGGAGTGTACAGGTTGCAGCGGGTCAGCCCCAGCATTTT. It encodes CAWSVQVAAGQPQHF. The V and J genes are TRBV30 and TRBJ1-5; a possible D gene is TRBD1 (5 bases). Deletions cut 0 bases from V and 6 bases from J, with 15 bases between. This CDR3 contains 15 residues. CDR1 GTSNPN and CDR2 SVGIG come from the germline V gene (reference sequence).

This chain uses TRBV5-1 with TRBJ2-7, with TRBD1 matching over 7 bases. Per germline, CDR1 SGHRS and CDR2 YFSETQ. The trim removed 4 bases at V and 4 bases at J, leaving 11 bases unmatched. This CDR3 is built from 15 residues. CDR3 protein: CASSLDRDSPYEQYF. The DNA for the CDR3 is TGCGCCAGCAGCCTTGACCGGGACAGCCCTTACGAGCAGTACTTC.

V usage is TRBV6-6 and J usage is TRBJ1-2; D remains ambiguous. Germline V lookup: CDR1 MNHNY, CDR2 SVGAGI (reference sequence). Between the trimmed V and J ends, which lost 2 bases and 0 bases, there was a span of 10 bases. This CDR3 is built from 15 residues. CDR3 in amino acids: CASSYGQSANYGYTF. CDR3 coding DNA: TGTGCCAGCAGTTACGGCCAGAGTGCTAACTATGGCTACACCTTC.

The chain is built from TRBV14 and TRBJ2-1; D perhaps matches TRBD1 (5 bases). This CDR3 is built from 15 residues. CDR1 SGHDN and CDR2 FVKESK come from the germline V gene. V was pared by 0 bases and J by 4 bases, with 10 bases between. The CDR3 sequence: CASSQDPQGYNEQFF. CDR3 coding DNA: TGTGCCAGCAGCCAAGATCCGCAGGGTTACAATGAGCAGTTCTTC.

The rearrangement links TRBV6-1 to TRBJ1-1; possible D gene TRBD1, 5 bases. Germline V gene lookup returns CDR1 MNHNS and CDR2 SASEGT. This CDR3 is built from 12 residues. The V end was cut by 7 bases, the J end by 1 base, with 7 bases between. The CDR3 loop reads CASKTANTEAFF. The CDR3 DNA is TGTGCCAGCAAGACAGCGAACACTGAAGCTTTCTTT.

V gene TRBV14 combines with J gene TRBJ2-7, with no clear D. Trimming stripped 0 bases from V and 4 bases from J, with 7 bases between. Germline loops: CDR1 SGHDN, CDR2 FVKESK. The CDR3 spans 13 residues. This CDR3 is CASSQDLGYEQYF. CDR3 DNA sequence: TGTGCCAGCAGCCAAGACCTGGGATACGAGCAGTACTTC.

Of note for this clone: At one end the junction does not follow the germline gene, possibly because of a read error. This chain uses TRBV18 with TRBJ1-4; D not resolved. The CDR3 spans 13 residues. Germline CDR1 KGHSH, CDR2 LQKENI. The CDR3 coding sequence is TGTGCCAGCTCCCCACCACCCGGTGAAAAACTGTTTTTT. Translated, it gives CASSPPPGEKLFF.

The CDR3 is CASSGQRVDGYTF. The DNA of the CDR3 is TGTGCCAGCAGCGGACAGCGAGTCGATGGCTACACCTTC. J is TRBJ1-2 and V is TRBV11-2, with a possible D match to TRBD1 (6 bases). V was pared by 5 bases and J by 6 bases, with 13 bases between. The CDR3 is 13 amino acids. CDR1 and CDR2 (germline): SGHAT, FQNNGV.

This clone appeared once. The gene calls are TRBV5-4 and TRBJ2-7; tentatively, D is TRBD1 or TRBD2 (5 bases each). The CDR3 loop spans 14 amino acids. Deletions cut 0 bases from V and 3 bases from J, with 10 bases between. CDR1 and CDR2 from the germline V gene are SGHNT and YYREEE (reference sequence). CDR3: CASSLDRGGYEQYF. The CDR3 DNA sequence: TGTGCCAGCAGCTTGGATCGGGGCGGCTACGAGCAGTACTTC.

The table lists this clone with a few counts. The CDR3 nucleotides read TGTGCCTGGAGTGGGCGTACTGAAGCTTTCTTT. Its protein product is CAWSGRTEAFF. V gene TRBV30 combines with J gene TRBJ1-1; no clear D gene. Germline-derived CDR1 and CDR2 are GTSNPN and SVGIG (reference sequence). The CDR3 is made up of 11 amino acids. The germline V and J ends were trimmed by 1 base and 5 bases, with 5 bases remaining between them.